The source of this T cell receptor beta chain is a study of cytomegalovirus exposure and HLA in healthy donors. Overall study: HLA-typed donors were the source of about 81 million unique TCRs held in an early data release.

The V and J ends lost 5 bases and 5 bases, in that order; junction bases with no gene match: 13. The CDR3 covers 18 residues. Germline V gene sequence: CDR1 PRHDT, CDR2 FYEKMQ (reference sequence). Primers included in the PCR were 60 Vbeta and 13 Jbeta primers. Profiled with immunoSEQ multiplex PCR; TCRdb holds only in-frame clones, not every one. This table holds approximately 150,000 clones, about 80% found once. Study-wide points: For most subjects, TCR beta sequences were reported to predict HLA-A and HLA-B alleles with accuracy. In vitro work confirmed that three CMV-associated chains recognize CMV antigens. Overall, roughly 170 TCR beta chains were annotated as cytomegalovirus-associated.

With respect to this clone: As yet, its antigen is unknown.

The source is a woman aged 40 to 55 in good health and CMV-seronegative. The sequenced sample was PBMCs. The chain couples TRBV13 to TRBJ2-7; 15 bases agree with TRBD2. Written as DNA, the CDR3 is TGTGCCAGCAGCCGTGGACTAGCGGGAGGGCGGGTGCGGGACGAGCAGTACTTC. This encodes CASSRGLAGGRVRDEQYF.